This T cell receptor beta chain was obtained from a study of OX40 agonist ivuxolimab in advanced cancers. Study background: Prior therapy, whether anti-PD-1, anti-PD-L1 or anti-CTLA-4, was allowed, and 40% had some. Three partial responders included one hepatocellular carcinoma patient and two cutaneous melanoma patients.

Notes on this clone: Its antigen remains unknown.

Data came from immunoSEQ multiplex PCR; TCRdb stores just in-frame clones and leaves some out. This table has roughly 73,000 clones, about 90% appearing once. J gave up 2 bases and V 1 base, and 6 bases lay outside the gene matches. Per the germline V gene, CDR1 is SGHKS and CDR2 is YYEKEE (reference sequence). The CDR3 is 18 residues long. Study-wide points: In the 0.1 to 3.0 mg/kg range, CD4+ and CD8+ blood T cells had expanded clonally by week 6.

The sequencing used CD4+ or CD8+ T cells sorted from blood, collected in a trial of the OX40 agonist ivuxolimab. This chain connects TRBV5-5 to TRBJ2-2; 12 bases line up with TRBD2. This receptor was identified in an adult with an advanced solid tumor such as melanoma, head and neck, liver or kidney cancer. The CDR3 region is CASSLYWTSGDNTGELFF. CDR3 DNA: TGTGCCAGCAGCTTGTATTGGACTAGCGGGGACAACACCGGGGAGCTGTTTTTT.